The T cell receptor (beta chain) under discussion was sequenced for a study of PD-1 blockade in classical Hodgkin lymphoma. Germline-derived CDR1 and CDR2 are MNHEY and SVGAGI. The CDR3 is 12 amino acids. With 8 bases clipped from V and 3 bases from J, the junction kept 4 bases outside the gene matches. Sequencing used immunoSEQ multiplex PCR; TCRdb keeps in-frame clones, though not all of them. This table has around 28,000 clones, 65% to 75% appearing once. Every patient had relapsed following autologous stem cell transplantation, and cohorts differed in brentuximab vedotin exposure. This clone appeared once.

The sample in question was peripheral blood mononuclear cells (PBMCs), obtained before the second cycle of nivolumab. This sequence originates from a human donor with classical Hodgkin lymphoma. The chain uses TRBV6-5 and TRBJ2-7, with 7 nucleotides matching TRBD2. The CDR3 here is CASAGENYEQYF. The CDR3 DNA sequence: TGTGCCAGCGCGGGAGAAAACTACGAGCAGTACTTC.